Each of the 5 T cell receptor beta chains below was sequenced from the same sample in a study of CD8+CD57+ T cells in acquired aplastic anemia. Genomic DNA, the template, was used for profiling of the TCR beta VDJ and CDR3. TCRdb analysed the reads with MiXCR anew, one entry per CDR3 protein. The sample contains 150,000 to 200,000 distinct CDR3 sequences, 48% of which appear only once. All patients picked for sequencing had shown, by flow cytometry, an expansion of CD8+CD57+ cells. Input material: sorted CD4+, CD8+, or CD8+CD57+ T cells (not recorded which) from PBMCs. The source is a human donor with aplastic anemia.

The chain uses TRBV15 and TRBJ2-1; TRBD2 is a possible D gene (6 bases). The V end was cut by 5 bases, the J end by 9 bases, with 11 bases between. Germline assignment: CDR1 LNHNV and CDR2 YYDKDF (reference sequence). There are 12 residues in the CDR3. The DNA for the CDR3 is TGTGCCACCAGCGGGGACTGGAGTGAGCAGTTCTTC. It translates to CATSGDWSEQFF.

This clonotype was recorded at least ten times. J is TRBJ2-2 and V is TRBV7-8; TRBD1 matches 8 bases. With 5 bases clipped from V and 0 bases from J, the junction kept 8 bases outside the gene matches. The CDR3 has 17 residues. Germline CDR1 and CDR2: SGHVS and FQNEAQ. The CDR3 loop reads CASSTGTGHANTGELFF. The CDR3 DNA reads TGTGCCAGCAGCACGGGGACAGGCCACGCGAACACCGGGGAGCTGTTTTTT. Using reference TRBV7-8 and TRBJ2-2 for the parts outside the CDR3, the full variable domain is GAGVSQSPRYKVAKRGQDVALRCDPISGHVSLFWYQQALGQGPEFLTYFQNEAQLDKSGLPSDRFFAERPEGSVSTLKIQRTQQEDSAVYLCASSTGTGHANTGELFFGEGSRLTVL.

The chain carries TRBV19 and TRBJ1-2; TRBD1 matches 10 bases. The trim removed 3 bases at V and 0 bases at J, leaving 1 base unmatched. The CDR3 totals 15 residues. CDR1 and CDR2 from the germline V gene are LNHDA and SQIVND (reference sequence). The CDR3 spells CASSMDRGSNYGYTF. CDR3 DNA sequence: TGTGCCAGTAGTATGGACAGGGGGTCTAACTATGGCTACACCTTC.

J is TRBJ1-4 and V is TRBV15, with D maybe TRBD1 (6 bases). The CDR3 loop spans 15 amino acids. Germline CDR1 reads LNHNV; CDR2 reads YYDKDF (reference sequence). The ends were cut back, 1 base at V and 8 bases at J, with 14 bases in the middle. The CDR3 bases are TGTGCCACCAGCAGAGCGGACAGTGGGAGCGAAAAACTGTTTTTT. It codes for CATSRADSGSEKLFF.

The gene calls are TRBV24-1 and TRBJ2-1; D gene uncertain. Germline V gives CDR1 KGHDR, CDR2 SFDVKD. The CDR3 totals 13 residues. V lost 8 bases, J lost 0 bases, and 7 bases lay in between. CDR3 amino acids: CATTTSSYNEQFF. The CDR3 DNA is TGTGCCACCACTACGAGCTCCTACAATGAGCAGTTCTTC.